What follows are 16 T cell receptor beta chains derived from one specimen sequenced in a study of cytomegalovirus exposure and HLA in healthy donors. 13 Jbeta primers and 60 Vbeta primers were used for the PCR. Only in-frame clones appear in the TCRdb table, and some are missing; sequencing was by immunoSEQ multiplex PCR. Found here are about 190,000 clones, about 89% of them singletons; the top ten hold over 1%. Sequencing was carried out using PBMCs. Every receptor here comes from a man aged 25-45 years in good health and CMV-seronegative.

The chain combines TRBV4-1 with TRBJ1-2; possible D gene TRBD1, 6 bases. CDR3 length: 18 amino acids. Germline V gene data show CDR1 as MGHRA and CDR2 as YSYEKL. Trimming cost V 2 bases and J 6 bases, with 25 bases left between them. The CDR3 region has the DNA TGCGCCAGCAGCCAACCCGTAAGTGGCCCCCGGGACACCCATGGCTACACCTTC. Protein sequence: CASSQPVSGPRDTHGYTF.

The J gene is TRBJ2-5, the V gene TRBV19; no clear D. Trimming left V 4 bases short and J 7 bases short, with 10 bases between. The CDR3 spans 12 residues. Per the germline V gene, CDR1 is LNHDA and CDR2 is SQIVND (reference sequence). CDR3 in DNA: TGTGCCAGTAGTACTATCCTCGGGACCCAGTACTTC. Protein sequence: CASSTILGTQYF.

CDR3 coding DNA: TGTGCCAGCAGCCCCCCGGGTTCGGGTCAGCCCCAGCATTTT. Its protein product is CASSPPGSGQPQHF. The rearrangement uses TRBV5-5 and TRBJ1-5; D is unclear. The CDR3 is 14 amino acids. CDR1 and CDR2 (germline): SGHKS, YYEKEE (reference sequence). V dropped 4 bases and J dropped 6 bases, with 14 bases sitting between them.

This clone was seen only once. CDR3 bases: TGTGCCAGCAGTGAAAATCTTTCGGCGGATTACGAGCAGTACTTC. Translated: CASSENLSADYEQYF. This chain connects TRBV2 to TRBJ2-7, with unresolved D. The ends were cut back, 2 bases at V and 4 bases at J, with 15 bases in the middle. The length of the CDR3 is 15 residues. The germline gives CDR1 SNHLY, CDR2 FYNNEI.

The rearrangement links TRBV19 to TRBJ2-5; possibly TRBD1 for D (6 bases). V lost 5 bases to trimming and J lost 3 bases, with 22 bases between them. This CDR3 is built from 17 residues. CDR1 and CDR2 from the germline V gene are LNHDA and SQIVND (reference sequence). The CDR3 sequence: CASSPRHRRGTKETQYF. The CDR3 nucleotides read TGTGCCAGTAGTCCCCGTCACCGAAGGGGGACAAAAGAGACCCAGTACTTC.

This clone was counted a single time. The sample contains more than one DNA sequence encoding this CDR3. The chain recombines TRBV28 with TRBJ1-2; 7 bases fit TRBD1. From germline, CDR1 is MDHEN and CDR2 SYDVKM. The ends lost 6 bases at V and 4 bases at J; junction bases unmatched: 5. This CDR3 is 13 amino acids long. CDR3: CASRPGTAYGYTF. The CDR3 region has the DNA TGTGCCAGCAGACCCGGGACAGCCTATGGCTACACCTTC.

The genes are TRBV6-5 and TRBJ1-1; TRBD1 might be the D (6 bases). CDR1 is MNHEY and CDR2 is SVGAGI in the germline V gene. CDR3 length: 15 amino acids. V lost 6 bases and J 0 bases, leaving 14 bases between the germline ends. The DNA for the CDR3 is TGTGCCAGCAGACACCACGGGACACTGAACACTGAAGCTTTCTTT. Translating gives CASRHHGTLNTEAFF.

The V gene is TRBV19, the J gene TRBJ1-1; D is unresolved. V was cut by 5 bases and J by 2 bases, with 12 bases left in between. The germline V gene has CDR1 LNHDA and CDR2 SQIVND (reference sequence). The CDR3 consists of 14 residues. The CDR3 protein is CASSVQTPNTEAFF. CDR3 in DNA: TGTGCCAGTAGTGTTCAGACACCTAACACTGAAGCTTTCTTT.

This clone was detected only once. Other nucleotide sequences in the sample specify the same CDR3. The genes are TRBV5-4 and TRBJ2-3; 11 bases are shared with TRBD2. Germline V gene data show CDR1 as SGHNT and CDR2 as YYREEE (reference sequence). After removal of 3 bases from V and 3 bases from J, the junction contained 3 bases not matched to a gene. This CDR3 has 15 amino acids. The chain's CDR3 is CASSSGTSGTDTQYF. Written as DNA, the CDR3 is TGTGCCAGCAGCTCTGGGACTAGCGGAACAGATACGCAGTATTTT.

V usage is TRBV18 and J usage is TRBJ2-7; the D gene is possibly TRBD1 (5 bases). Germline values: CDR1 KGHSH, CDR2 LQKENI. The CDR3 sequence is 13 residues long. Between the trimmed V and J ends, which lost 6 bases and 3 bases, there was a span of 12 bases. CDR3 sequence reads: CASSPTTDYEQYF. Here the CDR3 DNA reads TGTGCCAGCTCCCCCACGACAGACTACGAGCAGTACTTC.

The rearrangement uses TRBV11-2 and TRBJ2-7; TRBD2 agrees at 8 bases. V dropped 0 bases and J dropped 6; count of bases not matched to a gene: 4. The CDR3 totals 14 residues. Germline CDR1 reads SGHAT; CDR2 reads FQNNGV. This chain's CDR3 is CASSLDGGAGEQYF. CDR3 nucleotides: TGTGCCAGCAGCTTAGACGGGGGGGCCGGCGAGCAGTACTTC.

The chain joins TRBV27 to TRBJ2-5; possible D gene TRBD1, 6 bases. Germline CDR1 MNHEY, CDR2 SMNVEV (reference sequence). V was clipped by 5 bases and J by 5 bases, with 15 bases between them. The length of the CDR3 is 14 residues. The CDR3 protein is CASSPSDRHETQYF. The CDR3 region has the DNA TGTGCCAGCAGTCCTTCGGACAGACACGAGACCCAGTACTTC.

V is TRBV29-1 and J is TRBJ2-1; D might be TRBD1 (7 bases). Looked up from germline, CDR1 is SQVTM and CDR2 is ANQGSEA. V was clipped by 0 bases and J by 7 bases, with 16 bases between them. This CDR3 has 15 amino acids. CDR3 sequence (DNA): TGCAGCGTTGAAGAAAGGGACAGCGGGCATAATGAGCAGTTCTTC. Its translation is CSVEERDSGHNEQFF.

The rearrangement links TRBV28 to TRBJ2-3; a weak D match, TRBD1 (6 bases). V lost 2 bases and J 4 bases, leaving 10 bases between the germline ends. CDR3 length equals 14 residues. Germline V gene data show CDR1 as MDHEN and CDR2 as SYDVKM. The CDR3 loop reads CASSLPQGADTQYF. The CDR3 region has the DNA TGTGCCAGCAGTTTACCACAGGGCGCAGATACGCAGTATTTT.

The J gene is TRBJ2-4, the V gene TRBV27; TRBD2 matches at 16 bases. The CDR3 covers 19 residues. V lost 1 base and J lost 0; bases outside the gene matches: 3. In germline, CDR1 is MNHEY, CDR2 SMNVEV (reference sequence). The CDR3 sequence: CASSLWGLAGGLAKNIQYF. In DNA, the CDR3 is TGTGCCAGCAGTTTATGGGGACTAGCGGGGGGGCTAGCCAAAAACATTCAGTACTTC.

The sample holds one count of this clone. The chain has TRBV7-2 and TRBJ2-5; D uncertain. The CDR3 loop spans 16 amino acids. The germline gives CDR1 SGHTA, CDR2 FQGNSA. Trimming took off 1 base at V and 1 base at J, with 13 bases between the two ends. The CDR3 nucleotides are TGTGCCAGCAGCTTAGGAATTATGGCGGCCCAAGAGACCCAGTACTTC. It encodes CASSLGIMAAQETQYF.